The T cell receptor beta chain described here comes from a study of Graves' ophthalmopathy and Graves' hyperthyroidism. Broader study findings: Both an approximately 69% sensitivity and an approximately 74% specificity characterized the model's predictions of ophthalmopathy progression.

Amplifying from RNA transcripts, the study obtained TCR beta CDR3 regions. An opening RT-PCR round employed HTBI primers and preceded a second-round multiplex PCR. Via MiXCR, TCRdb re-called the multiplex PCR reads, giving one row per CDR3 protein. The sample lists hundreds of thousands of distinct CDR3 sequences, 22% occurring once. This clonotype was recorded at least ten times. Its matching antigen is unknown. Pregnancy or lactation, uncontrolled infections and other autoimmune diseases were grounds for excluding patients. As the starting material, 10 ml of fresh peripheral blood yielded the PBMCs. Sample: peripheral blood. The TCR comes from a woman between 18 and 29 years old with stable Graves' hyperthyroidism. Some clones in this sample may be carry-over from other donors' samples.

CDR3 region: CASSIWDSENTEAFF. The CDR3 DNA reads TGTGCCAGTAGTATATGGGACAGCGAGAACACTGAAGCTTTCTTT. This sequence joins TRBV19 and TRBJ1-1; 7 nucleotides match TRBD1. From germline, CDR1 is LNHDA and CDR2 SQIVND (reference sequence). This CDR3 is built from 15 residues. V shed 2 bases, J shed 1 base, and the junction held 4 bases outside the gene matches.